This T cell receptor (beta chain) was profiled in a study of cytomegalovirus exposure and HLA in healthy donors. The primer mix had 60 Vbeta and 13 Jbeta primers. Clones were read by immunoSEQ multiplex PCR, and TCRdb kept only the in-frame ones, dropping some. The table lists under 45,000 clones, about 80% of them singletons. The study's findings and limits: With later analysis, a missense DCLRE1C variant became linked to TCR beta V- and J-gene trimming. On later analysis, the bulk of CMV-associated TCR beta chains appeared to be HLA-restricted.

A remark on this clone: The antigen remains undetermined.

Trimming removed 5 bases from V and 7 bases from J, with 14 bases in between. CDR3 length: 13 amino acids. Per germline, CDR1 SGHVS and CDR2 FQNEAQ. The sequence was obtained from a male donor in good health and CMV-seronegative. Sequenced sample: PBMCs. The gene calls are TRBV7-8 and TRBJ1-2; D perhaps matches TRBD1 (5 bases). DNA of the CDR3: TGTGCCAGCAGCCTTATGGCCGGGGGTGGCTACACCTTC. It codes for CASSLMAGGGYTF.